This TCR beta chain was retrieved from a study of T cell changes during pregnancy in multiple sclerosis. The CDR3 contains 17 residues. CDR1 is SGDLS, CDR2 YYNGEE, per germline. The trim removed 3 bases at V and 3 bases at J, leaving 13 bases unmatched. Assay used: immunoSEQ multiplex PCR; TCRdb lists only in-frame clones, some missing. The table lists 25,000 to 35,000 clones, roughly 89% of them singletons. The origin of this receptor is a female donor with multiple sclerosis, enrolled in a pregnancy study. The rearrangement joins TRBV9 to TRBJ1-2; 8 bases match TRBD1. Sequenced here: CD8+ T cells from peripheral blood mononuclear cells, sampled in the first trimester of pregnancy. CDR3 DNA sequence: TGTGCCAGCAGCGCCCTCGTACAGGGGGAACCCTACTATGGCTACACCTTC. This codes for CASSALVQGEPYYGYTF. The variable domain in full, completed from reference TRBV9 and TRBJ1-2, reads DSGVTQTPKHLITATGQRVTLRCSPRSGDLSVYWYQQSLDQGLQFLIQYYNGEERAKGNILERFSAQQFPDLHSELNLSSLELGDSALYFCASSALVQGEPYYGYTFGSGTRLTVV.